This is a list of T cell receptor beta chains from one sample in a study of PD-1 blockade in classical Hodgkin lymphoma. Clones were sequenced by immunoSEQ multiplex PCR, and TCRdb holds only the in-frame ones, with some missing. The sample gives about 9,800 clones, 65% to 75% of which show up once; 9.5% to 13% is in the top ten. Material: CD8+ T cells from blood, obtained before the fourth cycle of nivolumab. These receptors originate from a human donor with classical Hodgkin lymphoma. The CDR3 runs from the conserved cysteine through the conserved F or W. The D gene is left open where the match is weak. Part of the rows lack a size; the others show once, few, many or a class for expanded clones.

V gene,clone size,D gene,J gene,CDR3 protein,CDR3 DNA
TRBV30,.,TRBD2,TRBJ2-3,CAWSTWTSGVSDTQYF,TGTGCCTGGTCCACCTGGACTAGCGGGGTCTCAGATACGCAGTATTTT
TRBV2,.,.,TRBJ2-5,CASSEGRGSGETQYF,TGTGCCAGCAGTGAAGGCAGGGGCAGTGGGGAGACCCAGTACTTC
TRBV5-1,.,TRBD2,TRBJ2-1,CASSPSGFNEQFF,TGCGCCAGCAGCCCTAGCGGATTCAATGAGCAGTTCTTC
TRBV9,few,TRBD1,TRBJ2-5,CASSLDRGIQETQYF,TGTGCCAGCAGCTTAGACAGGGGGATACAAGAGACCCAGTACTTC
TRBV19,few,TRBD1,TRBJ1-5,CASSTTGGNNQPQHF,TGTGCCAGTAGTACGACAGGGGGCAACAACCAGCCCCAGCATTTT
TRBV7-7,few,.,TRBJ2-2,CASSTPQGLETGELFF,TGTGCCAGCAGCACGCCACAGGGTCTCGAAACCGGGGAGCTGTTTTTT
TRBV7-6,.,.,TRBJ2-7,CASSLVTGSTYEQYF,TGTGCCAGCAGCTTAGTAACCGGGTCTACCTACGAGCAGTACTTC
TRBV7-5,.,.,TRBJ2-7,CASREGSSYEQYF,TGTGCCAGCAGAGAGGGGTCCTCCTACGAGCAGTACTTC
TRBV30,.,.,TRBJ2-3,CAWSEELTDTQYF,TGTGCCTGGAGTGAGGAGCTCACAGATACGCAGTATTTT
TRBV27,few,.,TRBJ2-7,CASKGQGTYEQYF,TGTGCCAGCAAGGGGCAGGGCACCTACGAGCAGTACTTC
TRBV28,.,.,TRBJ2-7,CASSDWEGGYEQYF,TGTGCCAGCAGTGACTGGGAAGGAGGGTACGAGCAGTACTTC
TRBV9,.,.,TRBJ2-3,CASSVRGTGGRESTDTQYF,TGTGCCAGCAGCGTCCGAGGTACGGGGGGCAGAGAAAGCACAGATACGCAGTATTTT
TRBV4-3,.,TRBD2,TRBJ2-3,CASSPREGGTDTQYF,TGCGCCAGCAGCCCACGGGAGGGGGGCACAGATACGCAGTATTTT
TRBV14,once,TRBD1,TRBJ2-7,CASSQGQGAYEQYF,TGTGCCAGCAGCCAAGGACAGGGGGCTTACGAGCAGTACTTC
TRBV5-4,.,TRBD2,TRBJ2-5,CASSPESGSTAETPYF,TGTGCCAGCAGCCCGGAGAGCGGGAGTACGGCAGAGACCCCGTACTTC
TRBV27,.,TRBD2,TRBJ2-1,CASSPGTSGDNEQFF,TGTGCCAGCAGTCCGGGGACTAGCGGGGACAATGAGCAGTTCTTC
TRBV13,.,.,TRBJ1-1,CASTPRGNTEAFF,TGTGCCAGCACCCCCAGAGGGAACACTGAAGCTTTCTTT
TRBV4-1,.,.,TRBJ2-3,CASNAEAGRDTQYF,TGCGCCAGCAACGCGGAAGCAGGCAGAGATACGCAGTATTTT
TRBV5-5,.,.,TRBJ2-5,CASSLHFLYQETQYF,TGTGCCAGCAGCTTGCACTTTTTGTACCAAGAGACCCAGTACTTC
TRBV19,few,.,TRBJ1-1,CASSIDRVNTEAFF,TGTGCCAGTAGTATAGACAGGGTGAACACTGAAGCTTTCTTT
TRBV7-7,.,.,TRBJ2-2,CASSFREHPNTGELFF,TGTGCCAGCAGCTTCAGGGAGCACCCGAACACCGGGGAGCTGTTTTTT
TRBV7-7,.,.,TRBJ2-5,CASSRRLEETQYF,TGTGCCAGCAGCCGCAGACTAGAAGAGACCCAGTACTTC
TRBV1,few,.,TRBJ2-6,CTSRAQSLCTRANVLTF,TGCACCAGCAGGGCCCAAAGTTTGTGCACACGGGCCAACGTCCTGACTTTC
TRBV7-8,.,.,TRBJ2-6,CASSLADGDTGANVLTF,TGTGCCAGCAGCTTAGCCGACGGAGACACTGGGGCCAACGTCCTGACTTTC
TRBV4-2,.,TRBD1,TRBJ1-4,CASSPRGGSSLFF,TGTGCCAGCAGCCCCAGGGGGGGGAGTTCGCTGTTTTTT
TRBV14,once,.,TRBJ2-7,CASSHEGMGYEQYF,TGTGCCAGCAGCCACGAGGGAATGGGCTACGAGCAGTACTTC
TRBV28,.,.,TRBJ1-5,CASSLSPQGAGQPQHF,TGTGCCAGCAGTTTATCCCCTCAGGGAGCCGGTCAGCCCCAGCATTTT
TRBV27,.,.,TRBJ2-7,CASKIGPIPYYEQYF,TGTGCCAGCAAAATAGGACCGATCCCATACTACGAGCAGTACTTC
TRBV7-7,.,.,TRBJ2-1,CASSLRLEGPREPNEQFF,TGTGCCAGCAGCTTAAGGCTAGAGGGGCCCCGGGAACCAAATGAGCAGTTCTTC
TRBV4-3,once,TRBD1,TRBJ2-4,CASSQPTRTGRYTIQYF,TGCGCCAGCAGCCAACCAACTCGGACAGGTCGATATACCATTCAGTACTTC
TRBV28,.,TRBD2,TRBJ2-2,CASSQIAGETGELFF,TGTGCCAGCAGTCAAATAGCGGGAGAGACCGGGGAGCTGTTTTTT
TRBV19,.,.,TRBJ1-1,CASRVRWEPPVAEAFF,TGTGCCAGTAGGGTCCGATGGGAGCCCCCGGTCGCTGAAGCTTTCTTT
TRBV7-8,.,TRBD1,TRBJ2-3,CASSSHHGQGTDTQYF,TGTGCCAGCAGCTCCCACCACGGACAGGGAACAGATACGCAGTATTTT
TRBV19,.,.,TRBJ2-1,CASSLKGLTNEQFF,TGTGCCAGTAGTCTCAAGGGACTCACCAATGAGCAGTTCTTC